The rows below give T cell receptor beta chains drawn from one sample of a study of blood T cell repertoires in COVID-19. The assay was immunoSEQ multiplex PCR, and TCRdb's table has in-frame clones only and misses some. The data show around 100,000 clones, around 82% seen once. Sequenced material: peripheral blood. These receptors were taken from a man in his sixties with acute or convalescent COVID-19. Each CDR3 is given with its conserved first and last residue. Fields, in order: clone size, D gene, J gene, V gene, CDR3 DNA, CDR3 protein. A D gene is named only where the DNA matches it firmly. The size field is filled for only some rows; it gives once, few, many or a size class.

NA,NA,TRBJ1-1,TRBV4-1,TGCGCCAGCAGCCAGCAGGGAAGTGAAGCTTTCTTT,CASSQQGSEAFF
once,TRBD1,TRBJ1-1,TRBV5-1,TGCGCCAGCAGCTTTACGGGGACAGGGGGCACTGAAGCTTTCTTT,CASSFTGTGGTEAFF
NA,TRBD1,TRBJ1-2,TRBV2,TGTGCCAGCAGGGGACAGGGGGCGGGAGGCTACACCTTC,CASRGQGAGGYTF
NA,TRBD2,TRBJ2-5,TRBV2,TGTGCCAGCAGTGGCCGCGGGGGTACCCAAGAGACCCAGTACTTC,CASSGRGGTQETQYF
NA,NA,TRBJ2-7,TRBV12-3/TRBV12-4,TGTGCCAGCAGTTTGAGGCAAGACTACGAGCAGTACTTC,CASSLRQDYEQYF
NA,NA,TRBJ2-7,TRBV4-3,TGCGCCAGCAGCCTAACAGGGAACTCCGAGCAGTACTTC,CASSLTGNSEQYF
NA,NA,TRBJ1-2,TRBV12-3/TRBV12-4,TGTGCCAGCAGTTTACCAGGGGTGGAGGGCTACACCTTC,CASSLPGVEGYTF
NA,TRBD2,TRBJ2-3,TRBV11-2,TGTGCCAGCAGCTTACTCTTACTTAGCGGGGGGGCCCAAGATACGCAGTATTTT,CASSLLLLSGGAQDTQYF
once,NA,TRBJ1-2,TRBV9,TGTGCCAGCAGCGTAGTGGGGGGAGGTGGCTACACCTTC,CASSVVGGGGYTF
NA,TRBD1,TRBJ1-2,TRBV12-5,TGTGCTAGTGGGGTAGGGACAGGGGGCGCGGGAGGAGGCTACACCTTC,CASGVGTGGAGGGYTF
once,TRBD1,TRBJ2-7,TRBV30,TGTGCCTGGAGTGTACCTCGGACAGGGAGCGAGCAGTACTTC,CAWSVPRTGSEQYF
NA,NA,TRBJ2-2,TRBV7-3,TGTGCCAGCAGCTTATCCAGGACAGACGCCGGGGAGCTGTTTTTT,CASSLSRTDAGELFF
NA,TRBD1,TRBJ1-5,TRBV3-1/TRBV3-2,TGTGCCAGCGGAGACAGGGAAAATCAGCCCCAGCATTTT,CASGDRENQPQHF
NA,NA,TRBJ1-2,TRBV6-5,TGTGCCAGCAGTTCCCTGGGAGGGAAGGCGGGCTACACCTTC,CASSSLGGKAGYTF
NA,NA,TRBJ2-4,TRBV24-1,TGTGCCACCAGTGACCCGGACAGAGCCAAAAACATTCAGTACTTC,CATSDPDRAKNIQYF
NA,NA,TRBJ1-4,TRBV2,TGTGCCAGCAGAGAACAGGGTTCTAATGAAAAACTGTTTTTT,CASREQGSNEKLFF
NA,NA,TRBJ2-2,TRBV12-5,TGTGCTAGTGGCGCTACAGGGGAGGTTGGCGGGGAGCTGTTTTTT,CASGATGEVGGELFF
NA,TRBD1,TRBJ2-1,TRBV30,TGTGCCTGGTGGACAGGGGGCAATGAGCAGTTCTTC,CAWWTGGNEQFF
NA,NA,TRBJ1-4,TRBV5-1,TGCGCCAGCAGCTTGGGACAGGCGCCAACTAATGAAAAACTGTTTTTT,CASSLGQAPTNEKLFF
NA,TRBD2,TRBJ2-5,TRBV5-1,TGCGCCAGCAGCTTGGCAGCGGGGGCCCTTCAAGAGACCCAGTACTTC,CASSLAAGALQETQYF
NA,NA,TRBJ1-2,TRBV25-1,TGTGCCAGCAGCCAAGAGGCTGGCTACACCTTC,CASSQEAGYTF
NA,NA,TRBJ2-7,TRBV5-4,TGTGCCAGCAGCATCAGACTAGTCGGAAGCGAGCAGTACTTC,CASSIRLVGSEQYF
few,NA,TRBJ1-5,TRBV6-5,TGTGCCAGCGCCAAGAGAGGCATCAGCCAGCCCCAGCATTTT,CASAKRGISQPQHF
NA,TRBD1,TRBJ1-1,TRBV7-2,TGTGCCAGCAGCGACCGACAGGGGGCGCCGGGCACTGAAGCTTTCTTT,CASSDRQGAPGTEAFF